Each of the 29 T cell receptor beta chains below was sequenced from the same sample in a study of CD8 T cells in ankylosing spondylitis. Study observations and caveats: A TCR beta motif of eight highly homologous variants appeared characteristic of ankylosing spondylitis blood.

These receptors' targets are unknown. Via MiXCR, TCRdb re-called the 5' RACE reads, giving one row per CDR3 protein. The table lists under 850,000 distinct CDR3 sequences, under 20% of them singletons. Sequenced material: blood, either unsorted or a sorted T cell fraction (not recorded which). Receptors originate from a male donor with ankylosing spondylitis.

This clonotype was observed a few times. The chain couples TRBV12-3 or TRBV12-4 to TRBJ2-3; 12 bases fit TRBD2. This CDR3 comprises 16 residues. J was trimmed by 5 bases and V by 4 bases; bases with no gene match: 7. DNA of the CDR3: TGTGCCAGCAGTTCGCTAGCGGGGGGGCTTGGAGATACGCAGTATTTT. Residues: CASSSLAGGLGDTQYF.

The CDR3 DNA reads as TGTGCCAGCAGCGTAGCTAGCGGGGGGGCTCTAGATACGCAGTATTTT. Its protein product is CASSVASGGALDTQYF. This chain connects TRBV9 to TRBJ2-3, with TRBD2 matching 12 bases. This CDR3 spans 16 amino acids. Germline CDR1 reads SGDLS; CDR2 reads YYNGEE. Trimming cost V 0 bases and J 5 bases; bases outside gene matches: 4.

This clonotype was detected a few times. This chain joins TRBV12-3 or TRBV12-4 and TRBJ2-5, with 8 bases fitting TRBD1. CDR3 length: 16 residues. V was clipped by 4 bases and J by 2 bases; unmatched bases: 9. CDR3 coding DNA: TGTGCCAGCAGTTCCGAGTACAGGGGGACACAAGAGACCCAGTACTTC. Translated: CASSSEYRGTQETQYF.

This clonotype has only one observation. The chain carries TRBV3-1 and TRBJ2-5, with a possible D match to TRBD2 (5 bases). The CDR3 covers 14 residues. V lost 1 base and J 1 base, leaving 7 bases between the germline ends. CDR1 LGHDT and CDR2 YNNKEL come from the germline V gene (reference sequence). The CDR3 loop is CASSQVDFQETQYF. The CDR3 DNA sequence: TGTGCCAGCAGCCAAGTGGACTTCCAAGAGACCCAGTACTTC.

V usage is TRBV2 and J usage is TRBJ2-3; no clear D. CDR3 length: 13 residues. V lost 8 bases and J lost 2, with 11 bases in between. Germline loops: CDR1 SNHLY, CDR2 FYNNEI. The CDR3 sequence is CASGDTLTDTQYF. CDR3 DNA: TGTGCCAGCGGAGACACCCTCACAGATACGCAGTATTTT.

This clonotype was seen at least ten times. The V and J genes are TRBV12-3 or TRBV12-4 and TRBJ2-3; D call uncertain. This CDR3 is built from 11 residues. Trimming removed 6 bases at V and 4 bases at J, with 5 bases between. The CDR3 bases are TGTGCCAGCAGCCCCGCAGATACGCAGTATTTT. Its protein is CASSPADTQYF.

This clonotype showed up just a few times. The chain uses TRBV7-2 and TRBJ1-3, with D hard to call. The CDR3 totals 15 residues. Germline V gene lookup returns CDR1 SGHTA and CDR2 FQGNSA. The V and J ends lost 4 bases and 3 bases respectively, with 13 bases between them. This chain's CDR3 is CASSSFRTGGNTIYF. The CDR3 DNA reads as TGTGCCAGCAGCTCATTTCGGACGGGTGGAAACACCATATATTTT.

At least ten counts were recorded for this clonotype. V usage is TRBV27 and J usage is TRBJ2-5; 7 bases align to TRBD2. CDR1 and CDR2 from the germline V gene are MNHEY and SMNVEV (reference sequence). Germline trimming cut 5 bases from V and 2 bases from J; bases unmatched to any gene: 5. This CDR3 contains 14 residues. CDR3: CASSPSGPQETQYF. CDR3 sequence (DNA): TGTGCCAGCAGTCCTAGCGGACCTCAAGAGACCCAGTACTTC.

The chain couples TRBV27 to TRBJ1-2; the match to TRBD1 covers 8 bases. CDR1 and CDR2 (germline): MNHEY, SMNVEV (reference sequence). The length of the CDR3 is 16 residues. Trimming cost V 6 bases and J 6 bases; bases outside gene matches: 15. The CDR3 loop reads CASSPAQGDGIDGYTF. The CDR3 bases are TGTGCCAGCAGCCCCGCACAGGGGGATGGTATTGATGGCTACACCTTC.

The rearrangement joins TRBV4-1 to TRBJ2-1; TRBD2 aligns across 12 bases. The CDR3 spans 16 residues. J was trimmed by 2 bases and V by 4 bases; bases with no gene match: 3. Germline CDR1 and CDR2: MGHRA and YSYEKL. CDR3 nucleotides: TGCGCCAGCAGCCGTACTAGCGGGAGGACCTACAATGAGCAGTTCTTC. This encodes CASSRTSGRTYNEQFF.

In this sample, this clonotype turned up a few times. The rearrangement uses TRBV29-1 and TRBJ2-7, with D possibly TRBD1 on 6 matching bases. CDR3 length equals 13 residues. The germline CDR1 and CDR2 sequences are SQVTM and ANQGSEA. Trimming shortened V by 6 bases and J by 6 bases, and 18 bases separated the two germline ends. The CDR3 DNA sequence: TGCAGCGTCGTCCGCACAGGGTTTGGCGAGCAGTACTTC. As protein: CSVVRTGFGEQYF.

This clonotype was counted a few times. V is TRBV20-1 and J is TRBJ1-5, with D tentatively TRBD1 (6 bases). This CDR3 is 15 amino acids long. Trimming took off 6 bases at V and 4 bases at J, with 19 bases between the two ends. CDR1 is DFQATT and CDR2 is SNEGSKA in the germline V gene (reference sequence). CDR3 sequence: CSAPPPTGPNQPQHF. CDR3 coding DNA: TGCAGTGCCCCACCCCCCACAGGGCCGAATCAGCCCCAGCATTTT.

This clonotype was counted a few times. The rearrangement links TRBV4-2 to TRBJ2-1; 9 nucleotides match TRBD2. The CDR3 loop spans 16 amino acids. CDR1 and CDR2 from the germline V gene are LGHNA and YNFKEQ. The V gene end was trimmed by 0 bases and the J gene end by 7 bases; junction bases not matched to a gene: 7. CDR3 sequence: CASSQDWAGGGNEQFF. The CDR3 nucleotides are TGTGCCAGCAGCCAAGATTGGGCGGGAGGGGGGAATGAGCAGTTCTTC.

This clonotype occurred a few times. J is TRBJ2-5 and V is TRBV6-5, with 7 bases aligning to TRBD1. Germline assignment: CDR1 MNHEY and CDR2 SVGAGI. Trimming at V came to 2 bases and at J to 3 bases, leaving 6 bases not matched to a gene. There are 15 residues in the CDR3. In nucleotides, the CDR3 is TGTGCCAGCAGTTACACCCCGGGACAGAAAGAGACCCAGTACTTC. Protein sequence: CASSYTPGQKETQYF.

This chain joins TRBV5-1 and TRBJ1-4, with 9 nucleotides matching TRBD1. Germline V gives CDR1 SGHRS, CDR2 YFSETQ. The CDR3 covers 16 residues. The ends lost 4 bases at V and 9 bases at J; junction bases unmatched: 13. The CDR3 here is CASSLDGRQGVQKLFF. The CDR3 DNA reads TGCGCCAGCAGCCTGGACGGGAGACAGGGGGTCCAAAAACTGTTTTTT.

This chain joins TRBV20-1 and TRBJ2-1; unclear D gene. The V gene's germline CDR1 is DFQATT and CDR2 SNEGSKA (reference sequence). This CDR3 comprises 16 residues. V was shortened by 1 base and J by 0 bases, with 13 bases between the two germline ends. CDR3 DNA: TGCAGTGCTAGAGGGTCCTACCAGAGCTCCTACAATGAGCAGTTCTTC. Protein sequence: CSARGSYQSSYNEQFF.

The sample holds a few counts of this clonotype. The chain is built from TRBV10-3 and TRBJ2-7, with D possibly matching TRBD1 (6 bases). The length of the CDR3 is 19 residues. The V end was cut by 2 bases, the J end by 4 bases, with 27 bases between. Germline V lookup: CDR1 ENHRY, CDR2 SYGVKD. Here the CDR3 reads CAISEPEYSTGQPGYEQYF. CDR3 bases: TGTGCCATCAGTGAGCCGGAATACTCCACAGGACAGCCGGGATACGAGCAGTACTTC.

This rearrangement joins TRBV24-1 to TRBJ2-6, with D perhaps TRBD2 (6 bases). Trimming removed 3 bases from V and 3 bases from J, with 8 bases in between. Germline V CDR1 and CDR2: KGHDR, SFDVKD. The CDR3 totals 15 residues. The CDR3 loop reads CATSDRRVGANVLTF. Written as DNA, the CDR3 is TGTGCCACCAGTGATAGGAGGGTTGGGGCCAACGTCCTGACTTTC.

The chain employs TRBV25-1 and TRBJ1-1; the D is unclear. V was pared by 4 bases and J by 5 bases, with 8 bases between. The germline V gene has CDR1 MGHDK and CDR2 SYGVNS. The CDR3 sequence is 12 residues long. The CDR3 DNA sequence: TGTGCCAGCAGTGGGATAGGAACTGAAGCTTTCTTT. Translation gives CASSGIGTEAFF. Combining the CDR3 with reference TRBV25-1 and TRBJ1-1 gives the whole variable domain EADIYQTPRYLVIGTGKKITLECSQTMGHDKMYWYQQDPGMELHLIHYSYGVNSTEKGDLSSESTVSRIRTEHFPLTLESARPSHTSQYLCASSGIGTEAFFGQGTRLTVV.

The CDR3 bases are TGTGCCAGCAGTCCCACCTCCGGACAGGGCAGCTATGGCTACACCTTC. Protein sequence: CASSPTSGQGSYGYTF. This rearrangement joins TRBV25-1 to TRBJ1-2; TRBD1 agrees at 8 bases. Germline V CDR1 and CDR2: MGHDK, SYGVNS. The CDR3 extends over 16 amino acids. The V gene end was trimmed by 5 bases and the J gene end by 4 bases; junction bases not matched to a gene: 12.

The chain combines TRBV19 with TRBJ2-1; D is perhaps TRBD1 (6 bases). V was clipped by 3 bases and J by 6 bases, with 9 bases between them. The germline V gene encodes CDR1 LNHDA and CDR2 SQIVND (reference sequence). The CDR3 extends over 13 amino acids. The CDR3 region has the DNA TGTGCCAGTAGTATGTCCAGGGGCAATGAGCAGTTCTTC. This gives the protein CASSMSRGNEQFF.

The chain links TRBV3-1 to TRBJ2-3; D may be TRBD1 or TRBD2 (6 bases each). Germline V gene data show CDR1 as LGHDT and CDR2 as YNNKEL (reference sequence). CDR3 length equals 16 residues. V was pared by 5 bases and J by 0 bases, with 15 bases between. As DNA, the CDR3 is TGTGCCAGCAGCTCCGGAGGGGGGATTAGCACAGATACGCAGTATTTT. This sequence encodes CASSSGGGISTDTQYF.

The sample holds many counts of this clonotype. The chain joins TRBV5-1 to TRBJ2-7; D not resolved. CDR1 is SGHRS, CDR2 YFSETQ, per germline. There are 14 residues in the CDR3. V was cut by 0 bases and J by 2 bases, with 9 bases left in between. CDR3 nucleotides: TGCGCCAGCAGCTTGGAGGACGCAACCTACGAGCAGTACTTC. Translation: CASSLEDATYEQYF.

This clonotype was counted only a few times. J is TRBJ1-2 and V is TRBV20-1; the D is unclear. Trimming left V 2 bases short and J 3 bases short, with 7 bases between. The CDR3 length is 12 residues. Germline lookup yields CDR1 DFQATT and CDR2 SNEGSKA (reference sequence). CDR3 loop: CSARTEDYGYTF. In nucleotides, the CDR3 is TGCAGTGCTAGAACAGAGGACTATGGCTACACCTTC.

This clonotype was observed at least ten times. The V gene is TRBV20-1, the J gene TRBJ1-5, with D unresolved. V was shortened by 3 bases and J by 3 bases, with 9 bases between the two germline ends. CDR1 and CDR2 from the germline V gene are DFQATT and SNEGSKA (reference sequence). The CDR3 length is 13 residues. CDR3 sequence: CSARGLHNQPQHF. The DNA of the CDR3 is TGCAGTGCTAGGGGCCTACACAATCAGCCCCAGCATTTT.

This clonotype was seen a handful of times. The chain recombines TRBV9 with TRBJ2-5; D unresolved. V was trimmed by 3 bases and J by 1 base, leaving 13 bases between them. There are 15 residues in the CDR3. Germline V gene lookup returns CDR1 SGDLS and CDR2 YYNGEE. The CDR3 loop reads CASSALSSAQETQYF. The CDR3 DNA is TGTGCCAGCAGCGCCCTCTCATCTGCCCAAGAGACCCAGTACTTC.

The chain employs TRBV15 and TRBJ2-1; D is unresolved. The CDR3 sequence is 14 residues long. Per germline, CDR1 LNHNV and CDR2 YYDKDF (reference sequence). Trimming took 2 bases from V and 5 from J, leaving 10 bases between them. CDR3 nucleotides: TGTGCCACCAGCAGACTGCAGACCAACAATGAGCAGTTCTTC. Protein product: CATSRLQTNNEQFF.

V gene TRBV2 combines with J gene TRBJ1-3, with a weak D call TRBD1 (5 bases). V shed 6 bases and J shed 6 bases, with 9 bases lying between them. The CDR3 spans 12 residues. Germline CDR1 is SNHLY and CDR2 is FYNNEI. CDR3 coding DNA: TGTGCCAGCAGGGGGGACTTAAACACCATATATTTT. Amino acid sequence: CASRGDLNTIYF.

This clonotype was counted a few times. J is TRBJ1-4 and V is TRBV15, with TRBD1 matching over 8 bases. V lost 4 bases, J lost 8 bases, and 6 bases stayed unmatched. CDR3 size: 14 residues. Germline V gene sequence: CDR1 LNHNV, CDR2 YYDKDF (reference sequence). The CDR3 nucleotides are TGTGCCACCAGCACCGGACAGGGAGGGGAAAAACTGTTTTTT. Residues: CATSTGQGGEKLFF.